The 11 T cell receptor beta chains presented below share a single source sample, sequenced in a study of cytomegalovirus exposure and HLA in healthy donors. The primer mix had 60 Vbeta and 13 Jbeta primers. TCRdb's copy holds only in-frame clones and misses some; the assay was immunoSEQ multiplex PCR. The table includes 150,000 to 200,000 clones, 82% detected once. The sequencing sample was made of PBMCs. The source is a man in his forties or fifties in good health and CMV-seronegative.

The sample holds one count of this clone. The CDR3 coding sequence is TGTGCCAGCAGTTTATTGCGGGAGCAGTACTTC. Translation gives CASSLLREQYF. The rearrangement links TRBV28 to TRBJ2-7; D is undetermined. Between the trimmed V and J ends, which lost 1 base and 7 bases, there was a span of 5 bases. CDR3 size: 11 residues. Germline CDR1 MDHEN, CDR2 SYDVKM.

This chain joins TRBV27 and TRBJ2-2; D possibly corresponds to TRBD1 (6 bases). The CDR3 contains 15 residues. Trimming took 8 bases from V and 0 from J, leaving 13 bases between them. From germline, CDR1 is MNHEY and CDR2 SMNVEV (reference sequence). In DNA form, the CDR3 reads TGTGCCAGCGGAACCGGGACAACGAACACCGGGGAGCTGTTTTTT. This translates into CASGTGTTNTGELFF.

This clone occurred once. The gene calls are TRBV7-6 and TRBJ2-1, with 13 bases aligning to TRBD2. V gave up 1 base and J gave up 6 bases; unmatched junction bases: 6. Germline CDR1 reads SGHVS; CDR2 reads FNYEAQ. The length of the CDR3 is 17 residues. CDR3 bases: TGTGCCAGCAGCTTAGACCTACTAGCGGGGGGGGGCAATGAGCAGTTCTTC. This translates into CASSLDLLAGGGNEQFF.

This sequence joins TRBV6-6 and TRBJ1-3; tentatively, D is TRBD1 (5 bases). Trimming removed 4 bases from V and 3 bases from J, with 13 bases in between. The CDR3 contains 15 residues. The germline CDR1 and CDR2 sequences are MNHNY and SVGAGI (reference sequence). The CDR3 protein is CASSSGGAYGNTIYF. The CDR3 DNA reads TGTGCCAGCAGTTCAGGTGGGGCTTATGGAAACACCATATATTTT.

This sequence joins TRBV29-1 and TRBJ2-3; 10 nucleotides line up with TRBD1. Germline V gene sequence: CDR1 SQVTM, CDR2 ANQGSEA. This CDR3 is built from 13 residues. V gave up 6 bases and J gave up 4 bases; unmatched junction bases: 4. This chain's CDR3 is CSVRTGGPDTQYF. DNA of the CDR3: TGCAGCGTAAGGACAGGGGGACCAGATACGCAGTATTTT.

The V gene is TRBV9, the J gene TRBJ2-5, with 11 bases lining up with TRBD2. After removal of 4 bases from V and 4 bases from J, the junction contained 9 bases not matched to a gene. This CDR3 comprises 16 residues. The germline CDR1 and CDR2 sequences are SGDLS and YYNGEE. This CDR3 reads CASSNHIAGGTETQYF. CDR3 sequence (DNA): TGTGCCAGCAGCAACCATATAGCGGGGGGGACAGAGACCCAGTACTTC. The complete variable domain, with remaining parts taken from reference TRBV9 and TRBJ2-5, reads DSGVTQTPKHLITATGQRVTLRCSPRSGDLSVYWYQQSLDQGLQFLIQYYNGEERAKGNILERFSAQQFPDLHSELNLSSLELGDSALYFCASSNHIAGGTETQYFGPGTRLLVL.

This chain links TRBV28 with TRBJ1-1; 8 bases align to TRBD1. Germline V lookup: CDR1 MDHEN, CDR2 SYDVKM. Trimming cost V 2 bases and J 4 bases; bases outside gene matches: 9. The CDR3 loop spans 16 amino acids. The CDR3 sequence: CASSLGTGGSVTEAFF. CDR3 nucleotide sequence: TGTGCCAGCAGTTTAGGTACAGGGGGATCGGTCACTGAAGCTTTCTTT.

This clone was detected only a few times. The V call is TRBV7-9, the J call TRBJ1-1; unclear D gene. Germline V gene lookup returns CDR1 SEHNR and CDR2 FQNEAQ (reference sequence). V lost 5 bases, J lost 1 base, and 8 bases lay in between. The CDR3 totals 13 residues. CDR3 nucleotide sequence: TGTGCCAGCAGCGCGAATCAGAACACTGAAGCTTTCTTT. The encoded protein is CASSANQNTEAFF.

The chain joins TRBV7-2 to TRBJ2-3; D is unresolved. Per the germline V gene, CDR1 is SGHTA and CDR2 is FQGNSA. The CDR3 consists of 15 residues. Trimming shortened V by 3 bases and J by 1 base, and 11 bases separated the two germline ends. CDR3 loop: CASSFGGPRTDTQYF. For the CDR3, the DNA is TGTGCCAGCAGCTTCGGTGGGCCGCGCACAGATACGCAGTATTTT.

This clone has only one observation. The V gene is TRBV9, the J gene TRBJ2-5; 7 positions agree with TRBD2. V gave up 3 bases and J gave up 5 bases; unmatched junction bases: 13. Germline V gene sequence: CDR1 SGDLS, CDR2 YYNGEE. The CDR3 spans 16 residues. This CDR3 is CASSARKTSHAETQYF. Here the CDR3 DNA reads TGTGCCAGCAGCGCCAGGAAGACTAGCCATGCGGAGACCCAGTACTTC.

The gene calls are TRBV28 and TRBJ2-7, with 7 nucleotides matching TRBD2. The germline V gene encodes CDR1 MDHEN and CDR2 SYDVKM. The length of the CDR3 is 15 residues. Unmatched junction bases numbered 11, after V lost 6 bases and J lost 3 bases. This CDR3 is CASRGVGRARYEQYF. The DNA of the CDR3 is TGTGCCAGCAGGGGTGTGGGGAGGGCCCGCTACGAGCAGTACTTC.